Below, 15 T cell receptor beta chains from the same sample are listed, as sequenced in a study of early T cells in non-severe SARS-CoV-2 infection. Using its own MiXCR run on the 5' RACE reads, TCRdb lists one record per CDR3 protein. The data hold about 25,000 distinct CDR3 sequences, with 4.8% observed a single time. Sequenced: whole blood. The receptors were gathered from an adult who was a healthcare worker with PCR-confirmed SARS-CoV-2 infection or an uninfected control (not recorded which).

This clonotype showed up many times. The V call is TRBV18, the J call TRBJ2-7, with TRBD2 matching over 9 bases. V dropped 6 bases and J dropped 1; count of bases not matched to a gene: 7. Germline assignment: CDR1 KGHSH and CDR2 LQKENI. The CDR3 spans 15 residues. The chain's CDR3 is CASSPGLAQSYEQYF. The CDR3 DNA follows: TGTGCCAGCTCCCCGGGACTAGCTCAATCCTACGAGCAGTACTTC.

This clonotype occurred many times. The J gene is TRBJ1-5, the V gene TRBV27; a possible D gene is TRBD1 (6 bases). Germline loops: CDR1 MNHEY, CDR2 SMNVEV (reference sequence). V gave up 5 bases and J gave up 7 bases, with 12 bases separating them. The length of the CDR3 is 13 residues. The CDR3 nucleotides are TGTGCCAGCAGTAGACAGGTTTACCAGCCCCAGCATTTT. Amino acid sequence: CASSRQVYQPQHF.

This clonotype was seen ten or more times. The J gene is TRBJ2-1, the V gene TRBV5-1, with D possibly called TRBD1 or TRBD2 (5 bases each). The CDR3 contains 17 residues. V was shortened by 0 bases and J by 0 bases, with 13 bases between the two germline ends. The germline gives CDR1 SGHRS, CDR2 YFSETQ. The CDR3 DNA reads TGCGCCAGCAGCTTGGTGTTGAGGGGTAGCTCCTACAATGAGCAGTTCTTC. Translation gives CASSLVLRGSSYNEQFF.

This clonotype turned up a few times. V gene TRBV6-6 combines with J gene TRBJ2-1; possible D gene TRBD1, 5 bases. The germline V gene encodes CDR1 MNHNY and CDR2 SVGAGI (reference sequence). The CDR3 contains 15 residues. V was pared by 7 bases and J by 5 bases, with 18 bases between. In nucleotides, the CDR3 is TGTGCCAGCAATACAGGCTCTATTCGGGACAATGAGCAGTTCTTC. This encodes CASNTGSIRDNEQFF.

This clonotype turned up a few times. The V gene is TRBV6-6, the J gene TRBJ1-6, with D possibly TRBD1 on 5 matching bases. In germline, CDR1 is MNHNY, CDR2 SVGAGI (reference sequence). Trimming left V 6 bases short and J 19 bases short, with 19 bases between. This CDR3 spans 12 amino acids. This CDR3 reads CASRPTEGLVHF. The CDR3 bases are TGTGCCAGCAGGCCGACAGAGGGCCTTGTGCACTTT.

CDR3 amino acids: CASSSGQASNTEAFF. The CDR3 region has the DNA TGTGCCAGCAGCTCCGGACAGGCCTCGAACACTGAAGCTTTCTTT. The chain has TRBV7-8 and TRBJ1-1, with TRBD1 identical over 7 bases. V dropped 4 bases and J dropped 1; count of bases not matched to a gene: 6. Germline lookup yields CDR1 SGHVS and CDR2 FQNEAQ. This CDR3 is 15 amino acids long.

This clonotype was counted many times. J is TRBJ2-7 and V is TRBV6-5; 8 nucleotides agree with TRBD1. V trimming: 7 bases; J trimming: 0 bases; junction bases outside the gene matches: 5. This CDR3 comprises 14 residues. CDR1 is MNHEY and CDR2 is SVGAGI in the germline V gene. The CDR3 protein is CASIRDRSSYEQYF. Written as DNA, the CDR3 is TGTGCCAGCATCCGGGACAGGTCCTCCTACGAGCAGTACTTC.

This clonotype showed up many times. This chain links TRBV20-1 with TRBJ2-1, with 9 bases fitting TRBD1. This CDR3 region has 17 residues. Germline CDR1 is DFQATT and CDR2 is SNEGSKA (reference sequence). V was pared by 2 bases and J by 6 bases, with 14 bases of the junction left unmatched. The CDR3 bases are TGCAGTGCTAGATTTGCCCCCCGGGACAGGGATGTCAATGAGCAGTTCTTC. Its translation is CSARFAPRDRDVNEQFF.

The chain couples TRBV6-4 to TRBJ1-1; D gene unclear. The ends were cut back, 5 bases at V and 4 bases at J, with 11 bases in the middle. The CDR3 covers 13 residues. Looked up from germline, CDR1 is MRHNA and CDR2 is SNTAGT. CDR3 DNA: TGTGCCAGCAGTACAGCGGTGGGCACTGAAGCTTTCTTT. Its translation: CASSTAVGTEAFF.

This clonotype showed up many times. The V and J genes are TRBV6-5 and TRBJ1-5; D is unclear. Germline-derived CDR1 and CDR2 are MNHEY and SVGAGI. The CDR3 has 14 amino acids. The V and J ends lost 5 bases and 5 bases respectively, with 13 bases between them. In nucleotides, the CDR3 is TGTGCCAGCAGTCCCGCTAGGGCCCATCAGCCCCAGCATTTT. Amino acid sequence: CASSPARAHQPQHF.

This clonotype was found a few times. The chain has TRBV5-1 and TRBJ2-5, with 10 bases matching TRBD2. Germline V CDR1 and CDR2: SGHRS, YFSETQ. This CDR3 is 16 amino acids long. The trim removed 1 base at V and 1 base at J, leaving 4 bases unmatched. In DNA, the CDR3 is TGCGCCAGCAGCTTGTTATTAGCGGGGGGCCAAGAGACCCAGTACTTC. Amino acid sequence: CASSLLLAGGQETQYF.

The sample holds many counts of this clonotype. CDR3 loop: CAWSAQGSEGLGNTIYF. CDR3 nucleotide sequence: TGTGCCTGGAGTGCCCAGGGCTCCGAGGGACTGGGAAACACCATATATTTT. J is TRBJ1-3 and V is TRBV30, with D possibly being TRBD1 (5 bases). Germline V gene data show CDR1 as GTSNPN and CDR2 as SVGIG (reference sequence). The CDR3 runs 17 residues. V was trimmed by 1 base and J by 4 bases, leaving 20 bases between them.

This clonotype was found many times. The chain links TRBV19 to TRBJ2-3, with TRBD1 matching over 7 bases. CDR1 is LNHDA and CDR2 is SQIVND in the germline V gene (reference sequence). There are 17 residues in the CDR3. V shed 3 bases, J shed 0 bases, and the junction held 9 bases outside the gene matches. CDR3 in DNA: TGTGCCAGTAGTATGGAAGGGACAGCGCCTAGCACAGATACGCAGTATTTT. Its translation is CASSMEGTAPSTDTQYF.

At least ten counts were recorded for this clonotype. V and J are TRBV20-1 and TRBJ1-6; D unclear. Germline CDR1 DFQATT, CDR2 SNEGSKA (reference sequence). Deletions cut 0 bases from V and 7 bases from J, with 13 bases between. The CDR3 consists of 15 residues. The CDR3 DNA reads TGCAGTGCTAGAGATCGGGAGGGCGGCAATTCACCCCTCCACTTT. Translated, it gives CSARDREGGNSPLHF.

This clonotype showed up many times. The chain couples TRBV12-3 or TRBV12-4 to TRBJ2-7; tentatively, D is TRBD1 (5 bases). The CDR3 covers 12 residues. V lost 5 bases and J lost 3, with 8 bases in between. The DNA of the CDR3 is TGTGCCAGCAGTCCAGGGTTCTACGAGCAGTACTTC. Its translation is CASSPGFYEQYF.